Each of the 10 T cell receptor beta chains below was sequenced from the same sample in a study of T-cell memory formation after mild COVID-19. TCRdb processed the 5' RACE reads anew with MiXCR; each CDR3 protein has one entry. The table shows around 370,000 distinct CDR3 sequences, with about 21% occurring only once. The source material was PBMCs or a T cell subset sorted from them (not recorded which). These receptors were obtained from an adult woman who had mild COVID-19 (a few samples of this study predate the infection). Cell type and time point are not known.

The chain carries TRBV7-6 and TRBJ2-3, with 12 bases identical to TRBD2. The CDR3 contains 17 residues. V shed 0 bases and J 3 bases; nucleotides not matched to a gene: 4. From germline, CDR1 is SGHVS and CDR2 FNYEAQ. CDR3 loop: CASSLATSGSETDTQYF. CDR3 bases: TGTGCCAGCAGCTTAGCGACTAGCGGGAGTGAGACAGATACGCAGTATTTT.

The rearrangement joins TRBV12-3 or TRBV12-4 to TRBJ2-2; 7 nucleotides align to TRBD2. CDR3 size: 13 residues. The V segment lost 4 bases and the J segment 7 bases; nucleotides outside the gene matches: 3. The CDR3: CASSWEGIGELFF. The CDR3 nucleotides read TGTGCCAGCAGTTGGGAGGGTATCGGGGAGCTGTTTTTT.

This clonotype was counted between two and nine times. The chain couples TRBV6-1 to TRBJ1-2; no clear D gene. In germline, CDR1 is MNHNS, CDR2 SASEGT. The length of the CDR3 is 13 residues. Trimming cost V 5 bases and J 4 bases, with 11 bases left between them. The CDR3 coding sequence is TGTGCCAGCAGTCAGGCCCCGTTCTATGGCTACACCTTC. As protein: CASSQAPFYGYTF.

The V gene is TRBV16, the J gene TRBJ1-1; 9 bases are a match to TRBD1. Germline CDR1 KGHSY, CDR2 FQNENV. Trimming cost V 4 bases and J 3 bases; bases outside gene matches: 3. This CDR3 region has 14 residues. The CDR3 DNA follows: TGTGCCAGCAGCCTTAGGGACAGGGACACTGAAGCTTTCTTT. Translation gives CASSLRDRDTEAFF.

This clonotype was counted a few times. The chain carries TRBV5-6 and TRBJ2-4; D might be TRBD1 (5 bases). Trimming cost V 4 bases and J 7 bases, with 15 bases left between them. The CDR3 loop spans 14 amino acids. Germline values: CDR1 SGHDT, CDR2 YYEEEE. CDR3 DNA sequence: TGTGCCAGCAGCATAAGACAGCTGGTTAACATTCAGTACTTC. Amino acid sequence: CASSIRQLVNIQYF.

The J gene is TRBJ2-6, the V gene TRBV18, with 9 bases fitting TRBD1. Germline trimming cut 3 bases from V and 0 bases from J; bases unmatched to any gene: 21. The CDR3 extends over 23 amino acids. In germline, CDR1 is KGHSH, CDR2 LQKENI. The CDR3 DNA reads TGTGCCAGCTCACCGGCCGAACCCGGGCGGACAGGGGCCCCGGGCTCTGGGGCCAACGTCCTGACTTTC. Translating it yields CASSPAEPGRTGAPGSGANVLTF.

This clonotype was counted a few times. The rearrangement uses TRBV4-1 and TRBJ1-1, with a tentative D call TRBD1 (5 bases). This CDR3 is built from 13 residues. The germline V gene has CDR1 MGHRA and CDR2 YSYEKL. Trimming cost V 1 base and J 5 bases, with 8 bases left between them. CDR3 region: CASSQVGDTEAFF. CDR3 bases: TGCGCCAGCAGCCAAGTAGGGGATACTGAAGCTTTCTTT.

CDR3 sequence reads: CATSELAVSGGTDTQYF. The CDR3 nucleotides are TGTGCCACCAGTGAGCTGGCGGTTAGCGGGGGCACAGATACGCAGTATTTT. The chain is built from TRBV24-1 and TRBJ2-3; TRBD2 matches 8 bases. Looked up from germline, CDR1 is KGHDR and CDR2 is SFDVKD. This CDR3 has 17 residues. V shed 4 bases, J shed 1 base, and the junction held 9 bases outside the gene matches.

This chain uses TRBV7-3 with TRBJ2-5; 7 bases match TRBD1. From germline, CDR1 is SGHTA and CDR2 FQGTGA. Trimming took 3 bases from V and 5 from J; bases not matched to a gene: 6. This CDR3 has 14 residues. CDR3 loop: CASSFSGQCETQYF. CDR3 sequence (DNA): TGTGCCAGCAGCTTTTCGGGACAGTGCGAGACCCAGTACTTC.

This clonotype has ten or more counts. The rearrangement uses TRBV24-1 and TRBJ2-5, with D possibly being TRBD1 (5 bases). The CDR3 length is 15 residues. V lost 0 bases to trimming and J lost 1 base, with 8 bases between them. Germline V CDR1 and CDR2: KGHDR, SFDVKD. In nucleotides, the CDR3 is TGTGCCACCAGTGATTTGGAAGACAGCCAAGAGACCCAGTACTTC. Translated, it gives CATSDLEDSQETQYF.